The source of this T cell receptor beta chain is a study of T-cell memory formation after mild COVID-19. Study results and caveats: Balance between CD4 and CD8 was seen in clones contracting day 15 to 85, and a CD4+ lean was seen in later expanders. Researchers could not confirm that second-wave clones peaking on day 37 targeted SARS-CoV-2. CD4+ contracting clones were mainly CM and EM; CD8+ ones, EMRA.

The CDR3 consists of 14 residues. Germline CDR1 reads MNHEY; CDR2 reads SVGAGI. Unmatched junction bases numbered 7, after V lost 4 bases and J lost 8 bases. Amplification by 5'RACE using constant-segment primers produced TCR alpha and TCR beta cDNA libraries that carried sample barcodes and UMIs. TCRdb passed the 5' RACE reads through MiXCR, listing each CDR3 protein once. The table records more than 300,000 distinct CDR3 sequences, roughly 13% of them present only once. As to this clonotype: The antigen remains undetermined.

The specimen was PBMCs or a T cell subset sorted from them (not recorded which). The receptor was derived from a man aged 18 to 35 who had mild COVID-19 (a few samples of this study predate the infection). Cell type and time point are not known. V gene TRBV6-5 combines with J gene TRBJ1-2, with 10 nucleotides matching TRBD1. Here the CDR3 reads CASSWDRGLVGYTF. DNA of the CDR3: TGTGCCAGCAGTTGGGACAGGGGATTGGTCGGCTACACCTTC.